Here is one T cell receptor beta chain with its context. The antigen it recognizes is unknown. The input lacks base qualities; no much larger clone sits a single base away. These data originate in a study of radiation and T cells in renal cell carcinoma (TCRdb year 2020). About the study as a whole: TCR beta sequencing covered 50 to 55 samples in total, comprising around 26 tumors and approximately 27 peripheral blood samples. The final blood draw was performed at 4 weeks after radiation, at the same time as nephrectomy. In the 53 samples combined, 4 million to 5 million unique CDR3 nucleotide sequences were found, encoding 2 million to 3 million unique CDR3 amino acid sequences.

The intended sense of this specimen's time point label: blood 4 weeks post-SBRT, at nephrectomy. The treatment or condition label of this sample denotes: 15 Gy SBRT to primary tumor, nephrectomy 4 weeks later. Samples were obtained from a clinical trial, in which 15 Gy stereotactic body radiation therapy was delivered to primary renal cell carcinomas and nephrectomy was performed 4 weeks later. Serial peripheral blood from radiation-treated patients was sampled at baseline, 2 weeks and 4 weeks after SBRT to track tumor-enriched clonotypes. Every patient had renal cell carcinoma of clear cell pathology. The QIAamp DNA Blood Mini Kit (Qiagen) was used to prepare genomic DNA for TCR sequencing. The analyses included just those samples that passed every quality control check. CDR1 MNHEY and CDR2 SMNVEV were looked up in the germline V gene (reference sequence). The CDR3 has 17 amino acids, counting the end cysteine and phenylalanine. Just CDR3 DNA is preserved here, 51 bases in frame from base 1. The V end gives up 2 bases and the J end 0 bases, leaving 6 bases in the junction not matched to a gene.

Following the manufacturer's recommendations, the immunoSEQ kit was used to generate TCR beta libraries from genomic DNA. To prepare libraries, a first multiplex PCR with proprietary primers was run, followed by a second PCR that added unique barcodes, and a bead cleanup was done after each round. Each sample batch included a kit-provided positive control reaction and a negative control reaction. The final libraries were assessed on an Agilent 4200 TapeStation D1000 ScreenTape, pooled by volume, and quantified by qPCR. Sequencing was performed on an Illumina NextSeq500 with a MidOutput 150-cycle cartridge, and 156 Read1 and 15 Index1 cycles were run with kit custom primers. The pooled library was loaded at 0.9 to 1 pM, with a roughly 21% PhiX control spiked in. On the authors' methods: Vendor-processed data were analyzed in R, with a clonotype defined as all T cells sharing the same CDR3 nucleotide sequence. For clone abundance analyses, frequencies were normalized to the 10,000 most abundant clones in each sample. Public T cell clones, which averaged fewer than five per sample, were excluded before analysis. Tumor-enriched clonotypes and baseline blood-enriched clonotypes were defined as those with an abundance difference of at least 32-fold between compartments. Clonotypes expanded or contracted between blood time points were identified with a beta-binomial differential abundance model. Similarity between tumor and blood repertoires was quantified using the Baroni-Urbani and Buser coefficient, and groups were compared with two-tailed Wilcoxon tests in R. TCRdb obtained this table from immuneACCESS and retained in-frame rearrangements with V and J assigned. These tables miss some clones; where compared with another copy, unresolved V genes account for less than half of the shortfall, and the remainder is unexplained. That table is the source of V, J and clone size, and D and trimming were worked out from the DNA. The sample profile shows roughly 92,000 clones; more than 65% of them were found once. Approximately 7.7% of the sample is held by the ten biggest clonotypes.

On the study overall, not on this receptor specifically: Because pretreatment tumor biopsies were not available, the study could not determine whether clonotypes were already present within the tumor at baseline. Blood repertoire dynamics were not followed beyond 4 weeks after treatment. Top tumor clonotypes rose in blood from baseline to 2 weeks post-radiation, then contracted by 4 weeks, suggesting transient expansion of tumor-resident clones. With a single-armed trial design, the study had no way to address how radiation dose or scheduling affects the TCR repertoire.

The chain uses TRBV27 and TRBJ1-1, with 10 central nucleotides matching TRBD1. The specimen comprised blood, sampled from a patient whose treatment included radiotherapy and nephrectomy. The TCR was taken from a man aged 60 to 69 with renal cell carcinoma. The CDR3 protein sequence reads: CASSLDRGRDMNTEAFF. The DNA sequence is TGTGCCAGCAGTTTAGACAGGGGGCGGGATATGAACACTGAAGCTTTCTTT.